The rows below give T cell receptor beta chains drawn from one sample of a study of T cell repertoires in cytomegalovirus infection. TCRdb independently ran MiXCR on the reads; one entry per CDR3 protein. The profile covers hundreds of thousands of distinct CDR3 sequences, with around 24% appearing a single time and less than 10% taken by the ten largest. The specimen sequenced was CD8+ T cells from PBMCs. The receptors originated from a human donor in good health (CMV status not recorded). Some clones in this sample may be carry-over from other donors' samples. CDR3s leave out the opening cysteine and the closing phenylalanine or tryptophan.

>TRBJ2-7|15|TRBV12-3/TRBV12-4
TSSWGNPAGNPYEQY
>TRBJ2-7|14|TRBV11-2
ASSLGARVRTYEQY
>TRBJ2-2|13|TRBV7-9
ASSSWTEPDGELF
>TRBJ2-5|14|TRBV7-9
ASSLVLAGAQETQY
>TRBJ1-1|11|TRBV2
ASTLTANTEAF
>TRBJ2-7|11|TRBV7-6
VSTGGVENEQY
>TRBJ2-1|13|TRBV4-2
ASSQERTGGNEQF
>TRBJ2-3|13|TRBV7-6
ASSSNSGSTDTQY
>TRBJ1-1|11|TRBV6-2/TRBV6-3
ASSIASYTEAF
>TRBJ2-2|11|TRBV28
ASTPGGIGELF
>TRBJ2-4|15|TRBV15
ATSGARDRGFLDIQY
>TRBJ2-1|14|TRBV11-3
ASSLLGIPSHNEQF
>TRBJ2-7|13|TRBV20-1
SARSPGQGNYEQY
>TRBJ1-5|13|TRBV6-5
ASSYSRSTNQPQH
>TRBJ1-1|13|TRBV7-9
ASSPGQTTNTEAF
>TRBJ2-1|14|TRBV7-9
ASSGRDGSSYNEQF
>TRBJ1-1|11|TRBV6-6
ASLEGWSTEAF
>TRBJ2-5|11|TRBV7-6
ASSPSSVSSQY
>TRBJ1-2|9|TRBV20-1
SAAQGYGYT
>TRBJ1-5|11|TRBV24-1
ATKGTGNQPQH
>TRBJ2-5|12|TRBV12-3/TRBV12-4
ASSLQGPGETQY
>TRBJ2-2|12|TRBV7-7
ASHAERLSGELF
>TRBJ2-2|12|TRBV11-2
AILAVGGTGELF
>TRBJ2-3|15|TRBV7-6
ASSTGTSGTSTDTQY
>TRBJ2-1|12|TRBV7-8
ASSPIASGDEQF
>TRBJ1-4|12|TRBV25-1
ASSELARGEKLF
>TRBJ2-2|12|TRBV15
ATSRDRSPGELF
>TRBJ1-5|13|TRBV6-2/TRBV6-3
ASRSDRGPYQPQH
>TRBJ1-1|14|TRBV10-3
AISFLDRDPNTEAF
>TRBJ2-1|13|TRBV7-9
ASSVEYGGYNEQF
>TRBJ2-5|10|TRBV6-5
RRDEVEETQY
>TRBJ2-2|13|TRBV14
ASSQIYRDTGELF
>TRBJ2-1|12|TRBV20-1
SADLAGGYNEQF
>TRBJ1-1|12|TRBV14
ASSPWTDQGEAF
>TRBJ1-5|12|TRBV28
ASTPDRLNQPQH
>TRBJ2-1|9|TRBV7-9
ASSLGLLQF
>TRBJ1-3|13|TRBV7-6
ASFREPFSGNTIY
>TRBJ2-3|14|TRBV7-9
ASSLPRGFDTDTQY